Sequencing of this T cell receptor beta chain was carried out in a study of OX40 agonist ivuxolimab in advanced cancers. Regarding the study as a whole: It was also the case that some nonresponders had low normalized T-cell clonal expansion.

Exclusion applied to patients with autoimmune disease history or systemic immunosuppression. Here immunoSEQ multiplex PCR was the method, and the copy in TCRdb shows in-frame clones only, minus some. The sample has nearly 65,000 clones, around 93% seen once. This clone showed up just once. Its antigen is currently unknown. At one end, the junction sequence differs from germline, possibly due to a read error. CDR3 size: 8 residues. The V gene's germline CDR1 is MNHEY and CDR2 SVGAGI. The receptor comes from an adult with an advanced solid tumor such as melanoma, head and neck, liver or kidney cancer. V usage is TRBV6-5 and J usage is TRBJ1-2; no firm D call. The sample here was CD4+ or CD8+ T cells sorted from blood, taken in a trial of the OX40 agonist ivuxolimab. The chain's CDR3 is CLGYGYTF. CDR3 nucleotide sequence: TGCCTGGGGTATGGCTACACCTTC.